The rows below give T cell receptor beta chains drawn from one sample of a study of beta chain features in type 1 diabetes. Sequencing used immunoSEQ multiplex PCR; TCRdb keeps in-frame clones, though not all of them. The sample holds around 170,000 clones, 9% to 10% seen once. Sequencing input: central memory CD4+ T cells from blood. The receptors were gathered from a woman aged 25 to 45 with type 1 diabetes. Both conserved end residues are part of each CDR3. Size is stated for part of the rows, as once, few or many counts, or as a class when the clone is expanded.

>-|TRBV19
CASSTLGSGRRVEQFF
>few|TRBV18
CASSPSRVPGTGELFF
>few|TRBV29-1
CSARISGGATEAFF
>few|TRBV6-6
CASNGRDGNQPQHF
>few|TRBV30
CAWTPGGLEKLFF
>-|TRBV28
CASRNWGTRSYEQYF
>-|TRBV2
CASSGGLAGYNEQFF
>few|TRBV5-1
CASSPTTSLGEQFF
>-|TRBV5-1
CASSLQGGPGSYEQYF
>few|TRBV14
CASSQDRASASLYF
>-|TRBV7-8
CASSFRAGGDTQYF
>-|TRBV10-3
CAISERDQETQYF
>-|TRBV25-1
CASRETGASEKLFF
>few|TRBV7-3
CASSPGLAGGDTQYF
>few|TRBV4-1
CASSQDGTGREQYF
>few|TRBV29-1
CSVEDIEYNEQFF
>-|TRBV5-1
CASSLAPTTSGSSYEQYF
>few|TRBV5-1
CASSPASGRTYPFEQYF
>-|TRBV5-1
CASRGLASSSEETQYF
>few|TRBV30
CAWSAGTSGNQPQHF
>few|TRBV7-2
CASSLSSGRGQETQYF
>few|TRBV7-9
CASSAEMNTEAFF
>-|TRBV30
CAWSVLRQGGYTEAFF
>-|TRBV7-8
CASAPRGRRNEQYF
>-|TRBV18
CASSPTQGFQPQHF
>-|TRBV11-1
CASSLLASGELFF
>many|TRBV12-5
CASGLGEDNEQFF
>-|TRBV2
CASRPGQGNGYTF
>-|TRBV30
CAWTQGLAGADTQYF
>-|TRBV15
CATSRDSGVPHEQYF
>few|TRBV6-5
CASSYSRGSLGDTQYF
>few|TRBV2
CASSDAGYQETQYF
>few|TRBV14
CASSPEVGLAGDNEQFF
>-|TRBV7-7
CASSLGAGGTDTQYF
>-|TRBV28
CASYRGQSEAFF
>-|TRBV30
CAWSSLHRNNEQFF
>few|TRBV6-5
CATYGQSSYEQYF
>few|TRBV5-4
CASSPGGLAGYNEQFF
>-|TRBV2
CAGGGNRETQYF
>-|TRBV7-9
CASIPRRVAGELFF
>few|TRBV5-1
CASSLSGRTDTQYF